This entry describes one T cell receptor (beta chain). The table came from immunoSEQ multiplex PCR; TCRdb's copy has only in-frame clones and leaves some out. The table lists 47,000 or so clones, roughly 89% of them singletons, with under 6.5% in the top ten. This sample is part of a study of T cell changes during pregnancy in multiple sclerosis. The CDR3 runs to 13 residues. From germline, CDR1 is SSHAT and CDR2 FNYEAQ (reference sequence). The TCR originated in a female donor in good health, enrolled as a control in a pregnancy study. Sequences were derived from peripheral blood, sampled after pregnancy. The chain couples TRBV7-7 to TRBJ2-3; D possibly corresponds to TRBD2 (6 bases). The CDR3 bases are TGTTCCATGGGGGGTGGGGACACAGATACGCAGTATTTT. Translating it yields CSMGGGDTDTQYF. Full variable domain (missing parts from reference TRBV7-7 and TRBJ2-3): GAGVSQSPRYKVTKRGQDVTLRCDPISSHATLYWYQQALGQGPEFLTYFNYEAQPDKSGLPSDRFSAERPEGSISTLTIQRTEQRDSAMYRCSMGGGDTDTQYFGPGTRLTVL.